In its sample, the clone carrying this T cell receptor (beta chain) was seen a few times. Its specificity is unknown. The data were taken from a study of blood T cells in healthy people across ages. The donors, aged roughly 6 to 95, were healthy Caucasians from Russia. Study-level findings and limits: Naive T cell percentage and TCR beta diversity correlated strongly.

With a J-beta primer mix and a sample-barcoded 5' primer, a second PCR ran 7 to 11 cycles. TCRdb called the 5' RACE reads again in MiXCR, with one record for every CDR3 protein. The table lists some 1.7 million distinct CDR3 sequences, roughly 30% of them singletons. The germline V gene encodes CDR1 SQVTM and CDR2 ANQGSEA. Trimming took off 7 bases at V and 3 bases at J, with 16 bases between the two ends. This CDR3 comprises 13 residues. V is TRBV29-1 and J is TRBJ2-7, with no clear D. The sample was blood. The TCR comes from a woman aged 25 to 45 in good health. The CDR3, as DNA: TGCAGCGCTGTTTCGACAAGAAGCTACGAGCAGTACTTC. It specifies CSAVSTRSYEQYF.